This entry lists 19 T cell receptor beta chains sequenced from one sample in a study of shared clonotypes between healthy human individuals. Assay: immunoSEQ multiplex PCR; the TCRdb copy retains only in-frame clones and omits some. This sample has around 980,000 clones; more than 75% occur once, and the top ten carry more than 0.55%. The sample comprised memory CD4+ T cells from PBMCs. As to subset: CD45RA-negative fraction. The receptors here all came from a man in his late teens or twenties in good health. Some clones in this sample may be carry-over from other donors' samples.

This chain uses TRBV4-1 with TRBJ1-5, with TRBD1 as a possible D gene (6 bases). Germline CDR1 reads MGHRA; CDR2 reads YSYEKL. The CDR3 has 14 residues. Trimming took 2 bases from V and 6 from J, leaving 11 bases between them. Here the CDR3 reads CASSQPDRRQPQHF. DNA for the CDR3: TGCGCCAGCAGCCAACCAGACAGGCGTCAGCCCCAGCATTTT.

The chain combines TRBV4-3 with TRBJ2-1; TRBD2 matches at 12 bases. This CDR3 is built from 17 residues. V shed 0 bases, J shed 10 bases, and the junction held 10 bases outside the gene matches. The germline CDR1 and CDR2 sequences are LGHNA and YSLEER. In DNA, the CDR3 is TGCGCCAGCAGCCAAGAGGGGCTAGCGGGAGGGCTCTGGGAGCAGTTCTTC. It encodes CASSQEGLAGGLWEQFF.

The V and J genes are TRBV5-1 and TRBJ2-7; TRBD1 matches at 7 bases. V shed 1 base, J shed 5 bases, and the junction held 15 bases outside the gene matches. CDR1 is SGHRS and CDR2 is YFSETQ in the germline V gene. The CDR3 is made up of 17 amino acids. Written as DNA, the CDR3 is TGCGCCAGCAGCTTGCGGGCTTCTACGACAGGGAGCCACGAGCAGTACTTC. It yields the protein CASSLRASTTGSHEQYF. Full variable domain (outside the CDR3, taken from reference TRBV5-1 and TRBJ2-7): KAGVTQTPRYLIKTRGQQVTLSCSPISGHRSVSWYQQTPGQGLQFLFEYFSETQRNKGNFPGRFSGRQFSNSRSEMNVSTLELGDSALYLCASSLRASTTGSHEQYFGPGTRLTVT.

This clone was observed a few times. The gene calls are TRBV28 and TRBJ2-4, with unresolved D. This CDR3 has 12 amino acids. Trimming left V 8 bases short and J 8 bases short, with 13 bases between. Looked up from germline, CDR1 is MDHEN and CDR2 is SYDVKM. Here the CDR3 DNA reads TGTGCCAGCGAACACAATGGGGACATTCAGTACTTC. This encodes CASEHNGDIQYF.

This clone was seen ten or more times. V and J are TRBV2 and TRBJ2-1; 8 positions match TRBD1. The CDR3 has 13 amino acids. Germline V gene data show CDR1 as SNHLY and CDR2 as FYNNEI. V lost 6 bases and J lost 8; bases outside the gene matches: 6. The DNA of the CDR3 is TGTGCCAGCAGCCGACAGGGGATGGATGAGCAGTTCTTC. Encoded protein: CASSRQGMDEQFF.

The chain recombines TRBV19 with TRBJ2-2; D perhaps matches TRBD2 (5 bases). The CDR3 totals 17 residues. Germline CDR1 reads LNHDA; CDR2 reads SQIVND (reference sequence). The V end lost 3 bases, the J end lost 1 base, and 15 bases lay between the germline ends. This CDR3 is CASSMGSTGRNTGELFF. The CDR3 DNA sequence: TGTGCCAGTAGTATGGGATCCACGGGAAGGAACACCGGGGAGCTGTTTTTT.

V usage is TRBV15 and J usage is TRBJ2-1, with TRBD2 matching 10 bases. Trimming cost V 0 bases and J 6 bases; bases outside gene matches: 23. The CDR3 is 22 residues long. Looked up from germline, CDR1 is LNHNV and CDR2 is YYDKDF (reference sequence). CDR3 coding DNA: TGTGCCACCAGCAGAGATCGTGCGGGGGGGGCATCCGGCCTAGCGGGAGTCAATGAGCAGTTCTTC. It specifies CATSRDRAGGASGLAGVNEQFF.

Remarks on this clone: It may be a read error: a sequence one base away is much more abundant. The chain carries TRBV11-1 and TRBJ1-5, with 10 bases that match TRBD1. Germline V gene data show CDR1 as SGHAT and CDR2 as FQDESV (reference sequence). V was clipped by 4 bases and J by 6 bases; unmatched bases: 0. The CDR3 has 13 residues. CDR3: CASSWTGGQPQHF. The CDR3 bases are TGTGCCAGCAGCTGGACAGGGGGTCAGCCCCAGCATTTT.

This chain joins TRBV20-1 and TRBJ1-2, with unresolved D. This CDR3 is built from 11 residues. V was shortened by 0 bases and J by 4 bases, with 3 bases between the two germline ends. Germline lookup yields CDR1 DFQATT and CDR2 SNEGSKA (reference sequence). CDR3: CSARDLYGYTF. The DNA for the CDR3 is TGCAGTGCTAGAGATCTCTATGGCTACACCTTC.

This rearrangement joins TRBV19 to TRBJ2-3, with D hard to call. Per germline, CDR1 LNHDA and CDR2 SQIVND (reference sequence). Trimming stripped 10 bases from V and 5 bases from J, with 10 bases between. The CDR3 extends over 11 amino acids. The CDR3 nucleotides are TGTGCCACCTCTCTTGAAGATACGCAGTATTTT. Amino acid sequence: CATSLEDTQYF. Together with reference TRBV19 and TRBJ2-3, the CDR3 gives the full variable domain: DGGITQSPKYLFRKEGQNVTLSCEQNLNHDAMYWYRQDPGQGLRLIYYSQIVNDFQKGDIAEGYSVSREKKESFPLTVTSAQKNPTAFYLCATSLEDTQYFGPGTRLTVL.

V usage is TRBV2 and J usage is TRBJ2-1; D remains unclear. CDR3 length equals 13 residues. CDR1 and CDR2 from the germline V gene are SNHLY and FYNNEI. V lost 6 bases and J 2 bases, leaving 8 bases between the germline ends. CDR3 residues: CASRARAYNEQFF. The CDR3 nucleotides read TGTGCCAGCAGGGCTAGAGCCTACAATGAGCAGTTCTTC.

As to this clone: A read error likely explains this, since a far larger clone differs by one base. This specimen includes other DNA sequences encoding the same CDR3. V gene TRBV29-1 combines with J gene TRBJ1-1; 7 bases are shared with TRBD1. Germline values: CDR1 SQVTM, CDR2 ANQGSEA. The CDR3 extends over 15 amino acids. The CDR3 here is CSVRQGWGMNTEAFF. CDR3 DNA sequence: TGCAGCGTAAGACAGGGCTGGGGCATGAACACTGAGGCTTTCTTT.

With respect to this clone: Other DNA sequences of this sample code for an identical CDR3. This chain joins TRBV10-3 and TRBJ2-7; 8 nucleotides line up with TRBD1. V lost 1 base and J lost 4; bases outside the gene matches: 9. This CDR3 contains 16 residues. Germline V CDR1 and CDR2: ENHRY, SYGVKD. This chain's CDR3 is CAISEFTRGRGYEQYF. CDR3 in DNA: TGTGCCATCAGTGAGTTCACCAGGGGGCGTGGGTACGAGCAGTACTTC.

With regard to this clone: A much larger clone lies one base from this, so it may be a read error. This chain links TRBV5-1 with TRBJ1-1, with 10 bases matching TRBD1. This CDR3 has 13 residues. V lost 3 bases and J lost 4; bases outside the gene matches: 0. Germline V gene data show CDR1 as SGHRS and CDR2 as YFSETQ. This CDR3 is CASSWTGGTEAFF. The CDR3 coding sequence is TGCGCCAGCAGCTGGACAGGGGGCACTGAAGCTTTCTTT.

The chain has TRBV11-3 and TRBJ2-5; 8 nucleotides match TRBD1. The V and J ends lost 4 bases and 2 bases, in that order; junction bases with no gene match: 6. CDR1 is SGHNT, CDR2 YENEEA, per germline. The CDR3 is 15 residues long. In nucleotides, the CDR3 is TGTGCCAGCAGCTCTAGACAGGGGCGGCAAGAGACCCAGTACTTC. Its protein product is CASSSRQGRQETQYF.

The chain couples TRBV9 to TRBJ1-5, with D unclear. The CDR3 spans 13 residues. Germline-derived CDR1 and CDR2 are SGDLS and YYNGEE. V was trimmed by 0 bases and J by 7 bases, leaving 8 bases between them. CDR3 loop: CASSVGEGQPQHF. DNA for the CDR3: TGTGCCAGCAGCGTAGGTGAGGGCCAGCCCCAGCATTTT.

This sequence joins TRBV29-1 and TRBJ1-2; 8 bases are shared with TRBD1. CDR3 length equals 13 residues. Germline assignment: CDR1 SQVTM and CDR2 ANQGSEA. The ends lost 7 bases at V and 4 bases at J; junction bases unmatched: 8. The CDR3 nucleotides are TGCAGCGCTTCAACCGGGACAGGCTATGGCTACACCTTC. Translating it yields CSASTGTGYGYTF. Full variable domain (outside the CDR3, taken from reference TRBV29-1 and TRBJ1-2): SAVISQKPSRDICQRGTSLTIQCQVDSQVTMMFWYRQQPGQSLTLIATANQGSEATYESGFVIDKFPISRPNLTFSTLTVSNMSPEDSSIYLCSASTGTGYGYTFGSGTRLTVV.

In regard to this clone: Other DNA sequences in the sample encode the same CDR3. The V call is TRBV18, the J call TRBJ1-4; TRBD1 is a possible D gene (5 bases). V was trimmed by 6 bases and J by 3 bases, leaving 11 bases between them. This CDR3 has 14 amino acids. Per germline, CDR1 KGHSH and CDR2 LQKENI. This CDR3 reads CASSPRVANEKLFF. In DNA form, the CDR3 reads TGTGCCAGCTCGCCCAGGGTTGCTAATGAAAAACTGTTTTTT.

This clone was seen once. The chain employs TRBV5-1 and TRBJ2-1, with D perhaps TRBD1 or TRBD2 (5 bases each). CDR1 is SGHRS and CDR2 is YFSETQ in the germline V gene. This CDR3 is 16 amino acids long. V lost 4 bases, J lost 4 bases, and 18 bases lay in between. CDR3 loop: CASSINIGTGYNEQFF. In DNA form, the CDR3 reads TGCGCCAGCAGCATAAATATCGGGACGGGATACAATGAGCAGTTCTTC.